This is a list of T cell receptor beta chains from one sample in a study of T cell responses to AZD1222 COVID-19 vaccine. This table comes from immunoSEQ multiplex PCR, and its TCRdb copy is limited to in-frame clones, with some not included. Of tens of thousands of clones in the sample, around 90% were seen once. This specimen was peripheral blood, taken 28 days after the second AZD1222 dose. The receptors shown here come from an adult who received the AZD1222 COVID-19 vaccine. CDR3s include the opening cysteine and the closing phenylalanine or tryptophan. The order of the fields is J gene, D gene, V gene, clone size, CDR3 protein, CDR3 DNA. A D gene is named only where the DNA matches it firmly. Size tells how often a clone was seen (once, few, many) or the class of an expanded clone, and some rows leave it out.

J gene: TRBJ1-2; D gene: -; V gene: TRBV12-3/TRBV12-4; clone size: -; CDR3 protein: CASSPTGVYGYTF; CDR3 DNA: TGTGCCAGCAGTCCTACAGGTGTCTATGGCTACACCTTC
J gene: TRBJ2-3; D gene: -; V gene: TRBV27; clone size: -; CDR3 protein: CASSSTKGYTQYF; CDR3 DNA: TGTGCCAGCAGTTCTACCAAAGGTTATACGCAGTATTTT
J gene: TRBJ1-6; D gene: TRBD1; V gene: TRBV5-4; clone size: -; CDR3 protein: CASSRGQGASSPLHF; CDR3 DNA: TGTGCCAGCAGTAGGGGACAGGGGGCTAGTTCACCCCTCCACTTT
J gene: TRBJ2-3; D gene: -; V gene: TRBV7-2; clone size: -; CDR3 protein: CASSVSTDTQYF; CDR3 DNA: TGTGCCAGCAGCGTAAGCACAGATACGCAGTATTTT
J gene: TRBJ2-7; D gene: TRBD2; V gene: TRBV27; clone size: once; CDR3 protein: CASSPGGASYEQYF; CDR3 DNA: TGTGCCAGCAGTCCCGGGGGGGCCTCCTACGAGCAGTACTTC
J gene: TRBJ1-5; D gene: -; V gene: TRBV30; clone size: -; CDR3 protein: CAWSAPGQPQHF; CDR3 DNA: TGTGCCTGGAGTGCCCCCGGCCAGCCCCAGCATTTT
J gene: TRBJ2-3; D gene: TRBD2; V gene: TRBV6-5; clone size: -; CDR3 protein: CASSLGLAGTDTQYF; CDR3 DNA: TGTGCCAGCAGCCTCGGACTAGCGGGTACAGATACGCAGTATTTT
J gene: TRBJ2-7; D gene: -; V gene: TRBV6-5; clone size: -; CDR3 protein: CASSYSVWGEQYF; CDR3 DNA: TGTGCCAGCAGTTACTCGGTCTGGGGCGAGCAGTACTTC
J gene: TRBJ1-2; D gene: -; V gene: TRBV5-4; clone size: -; CDR3 protein: CASSADSTRGYTF; CDR3 DNA: TGTGCCAGCAGCGCGGACAGTACTCGTGGCTACACCTTC
J gene: TRBJ2-2; D gene: TRBD1; V gene: TRBV6-5; clone size: -; CDR3 protein: CASSPDRGPSGELFF; CDR3 DNA: TGTGCCAGCAGTCCGGACAGGGGGCCTAGCGGGGAGCTGTTTTTT
J gene: TRBJ1-2; D gene: -; V gene: TRBV6-4; clone size: -; CDR3 protein: CASTPMVAGNYGYTF; CDR3 DNA: TGTGCCAGCACCCCGATGGTGGCAGGTAACTATGGCTACACCTTC
J gene: TRBJ1-5; D gene: -; V gene: TRBV7-7; clone size: -; CDR3 protein: CASSPHRVNQPQHF; CDR3 DNA: TGTGCCAGCAGCCCCCACAGGGTCAATCAGCCCCAGCATTTT
J gene: TRBJ1-2; D gene: TRBD1; V gene: TRBV2; clone size: -; CDR3 protein: CASNQDRGREGYTF; CDR3 DNA: TGTGCCAGCAACCAGGACAGGGGGCGCGAAGGCTACACCTTC
J gene: TRBJ1-3; D gene: -; V gene: TRBV10-3; clone size: once; CDR3 protein: CAISESFKNTIYF; CDR3 DNA: TGTGCCATCAGTGAGTCGTTTAAAAACACCATATATTTT
J gene: TRBJ2-7; D gene: TRBD2; V gene: TRBV7-2; clone size: -; CDR3 protein: CASSLPGGGEQYF; CDR3 DNA: TGTGCCAGCAGCCTTCCCGGGGGGGGAGAGCAGTACTTC
J gene: TRBJ2-1; D gene: -; V gene: TRBV27; clone size: -; CDR3 protein: CASSRFGEQFF; CDR3 DNA: TGTGCCAGCAGCCGCTTCGGGGAGCAGTTCTTC
J gene: TRBJ1-3; D gene: TRBD1; V gene: TRBV5-1; clone size: -; CDR3 protein: CASSAAGQGRDTIYF; CDR3 DNA: TGCGCCAGCAGCGCGGCGGGACAGGGACGAGACACCATATATTTT
J gene: TRBJ1-1; D gene: -; V gene: TRBV4-1; clone size: -; CDR3 protein: CASSQGRGGNTEAFF; CDR3 DNA: TGCGCCAGCAGCCAAGGCCGGGGCGGGAACACTGAAGCTTTCTTT
J gene: TRBJ1-2; D gene: TRBD1; V gene: TRBV3-1/TRBV3-2; clone size: -; CDR3 protein: CASSQMQGAGGYTF; CDR3 DNA: TGTGCCAGCAGCCAGATGCAGGGGGCAGGCGGCTACACCTTC
J gene: TRBJ1-1; D gene: TRBD1; V gene: TRBV27; clone size: -; CDR3 protein: CASSTKTGGNEAFF; CDR3 DNA: TGTGCCAGCAGCACCAAGACAGGGGGGAATGAAGCTTTCTTT
J gene: TRBJ2-1; D gene: TRBD2; V gene: TRBV19; clone size: -; CDR3 protein: CASSIAQTSGGARQFF; CDR3 DNA: TGTGCCAGTAGTATAGCTCAGACTAGCGGGGGGGCCCGGCAGTTCTTC
J gene: TRBJ2-2; D gene: -; V gene: TRBV19; clone size: -; CDR3 protein: CASSPQGSGELFF; CDR3 DNA: TGTGCCAGTAGTCCCCAGGGATCCGGGGAGCTGTTTTTT
J gene: TRBJ2-1; D gene: TRBD1; V gene: TRBV11-2; clone size: -; CDR3 protein: CASSTTPGGGYNEQFF; CDR3 DNA: TGTGCCAGCAGCACGACCCCAGGGGGCGGGTACAATGAGCAGTTCTTC
J gene: TRBJ2-1; D gene: TRBD2; V gene: TRBV10-2; clone size: -; CDR3 protein: CASTVAGGHNEQFF; CDR3 DNA: TGCGCCAGCACCGTAGCGGGGGGGCACAATGAGCAGTTCTTC
J gene: TRBJ1-5; D gene: -; V gene: TRBV5-6; clone size: once; CDR3 protein: CASSFRQPQHF; CDR3 DNA: TGTGCCAGCAGCTTTCGTCAGCCCCAGCATTTT
J gene: TRBJ1-4; D gene: -; V gene: TRBV29-1; clone size: once; CDR3 protein: CSAAGGEWATNEKLFF; CDR3 DNA: TGCAGCGCTGCTGGGGGGGAATGGGCAACTAATGAAAAACTGTTTTTT
J gene: TRBJ1-2; D gene: -; V gene: TRBV7-6; clone size: -; CDR3 protein: CASSLDAGAYGYTF; CDR3 DNA: TGTGCCAGCAGCTTAGACGCAGGGGCCTATGGCTACACCTTC
J gene: TRBJ1-5; D gene: -; V gene: TRBV28; clone size: -; CDR3 protein: CASSLVGPQHF; CDR3 DNA: TGTGCCAGCAGTTTGGTTGGGCCCCAGCATTTT
J gene: TRBJ2-7; D gene: -; V gene: TRBV7-2; clone size: -; CDR3 protein: CASSLEGSRGHEQYF; CDR3 DNA: TGTGCCAGCAGCTTAGAGGGAAGCAGGGGTCACGAGCAGTACTTC
J gene: TRBJ2-3; D gene: TRBD2; V gene: TRBV5-4; clone size: -; CDR3 protein: CASSGQTSPSDTQYF; CDR3 DNA: TGTGCCAGCAGCGGGCAGACTAGCCCGAGCGATACGCAGTATTTT
J gene: TRBJ2-3; D gene: -; V gene: TRBV5-4; clone size: -; CDR3 protein: CASSLDRRGFPSSTDTQYF; CDR3 DNA: TGTGCCAGCAGCTTGGATCGCAGGGGATTCCCGAGTAGCACAGATACGCAGTATTTT
J gene: TRBJ2-5; D gene: -; V gene: TRBV7-2; clone size: -; CDR3 protein: CASSLYRRGAQYF; CDR3 DNA: TGTGCCAGCAGCTTATACAGGCGAGGGGCCCAGTACTTC
J gene: TRBJ1-2; D gene: -; V gene: TRBV4-3; clone size: -; CDR3 protein: CASSQGSRTNYGYTF; CDR3 DNA: TGCGCCAGCAGCCAAGGGTCGAGAACTAACTATGGCTACACCTTC
J gene: TRBJ1-1; D gene: -; V gene: TRBV5-1; clone size: -; CDR3 protein: CASSLEAGATEAFF; CDR3 DNA: TGCGCCAGCAGCTTGGAGGCAGGGGCTACTGAAGCTTTCTTT
J gene: TRBJ1-2; D gene: TRBD1; V gene: TRBV6-5; clone size: -; CDR3 protein: CASSPRGNDYGYTF; CDR3 DNA: TGTGCCAGCAGTCCCAGGGGGAATGACTATGGCTACACCTTC
J gene: TRBJ2-1; D gene: TRBD2; V gene: TRBV20-1; clone size: once; CDR3 protein: CSASPGLAHNEQFF; CDR3 DNA: TGCAGTGCGAGTCCGGGACTAGCGCACAATGAGCAGTTCTTC
J gene: TRBJ2-5; D gene: -; V gene: TRBV3-1/TRBV3-2; clone size: -; CDR3 protein: CASSQGTRLGETQYF; CDR3 DNA: TGTGCCAGCAGCCAAGGCACAAGGCTTGGGGAGACCCAGTACTTC
J gene: TRBJ2-3; D gene: -; V gene: TRBV11-1; clone size: -; CDR3 protein: CASSSLSQSTDTQYF; CDR3 DNA: TGTGCCAGCAGCTCCCTTTCCCAGAGCACAGATACGCAGTATTTT
J gene: TRBJ2-5; D gene: -; V gene: TRBV11-1; clone size: -; CDR3 protein: CASSTPQGAVETQYF; CDR3 DNA: TGTGCCAGCAGCACCCCTCAGGGAGCGGTGGAGACCCAGTACTTC
J gene: TRBJ1-6; D gene: TRBD1; V gene: TRBV7-2; clone size: -; CDR3 protein: CASSFTGDIGSPLHF; CDR3 DNA: TGTGCCAGCAGCTTCACAGGGGACATTGGATCACCCCTCCACTTT
J gene: TRBJ1-3; D gene: -; V gene: TRBV4-2; clone size: -; CDR3 protein: CASSQETRGRHKSSGNTIYF; CDR3 DNA: TGTGCCAGCAGCCAAGAAACGCGGGGCAGGCACAAGAGCTCTGGAAACACCATATATTTT
J gene: TRBJ2-7; D gene: TRBD1; V gene: TRBV23-1; clone size: -; CDR3 protein: CASRGDRERYEQYF; CDR3 DNA: TGCGCCAGCAGGGGTGACAGGGAGAGGTACGAGCAGTACTTC
J gene: TRBJ1-2; D gene: TRBD1; V gene: TRBV11-1; clone size: -; CDR3 protein: CASSGQGALGYTF; CDR3 DNA: TGTGCCAGCAGCGGTCAGGGGGCGCTTGGCTACACCTTC
J gene: TRBJ1-1; D gene: TRBD1; V gene: TRBV3-1/TRBV3-2; clone size: -; CDR3 protein: CASSLSGTGGNEAFF; CDR3 DNA: TGTGCCAGCAGCCTTTCCGGGACAGGGGGTAATGAAGCTTTCTTT
J gene: TRBJ1-4; D gene: -; V gene: TRBV30; clone size: -; CDR3 protein: CAWSVGTGGEKLFF; CDR3 DNA: TGTGCCTGGAGTGTGGGCACGGGAGGCGAAAAACTGTTTTTT
J gene: TRBJ1-2; D gene: -; V gene: TRBV29-1; clone size: -; CDR3 protein: CSVEAPLYGYTF; CDR3 DNA: TGCAGCGTTGAGGCACCGCTTTATGGCTACACCTTC
J gene: TRBJ1-4; D gene: -; V gene: TRBV4-2; clone size: -; CDR3 protein: CASSQDPGEGWEKLFF; CDR3 DNA: TGTGCCAGCAGCCAAGATCCGGGGGAGGGCTGGGAAAAACTGTTTTTT
J gene: TRBJ1-2; D gene: TRBD1; V gene: TRBV7-8; clone size: once; CDR3 protein: CASRGQGGGYTF; CDR3 DNA: TGTGCCAGCAGGGGACAGGGTGGAGGCTACACCTTC
J gene: TRBJ1-4; D gene: -; V gene: TRBV5-6; clone size: -; CDR3 protein: CASSGPVVRNEKLFF; CDR3 DNA: TGTGCCAGCTCCGGCCCGGTGGTACGAAATGAAAAACTGTTTTTT